These T cell receptor beta chains were read from a single sample in a study of T cell repertoires in cytomegalovirus infection. These receptors' antigens are unknown. MiXCR was run by TCRdb on the reads, yielding one entry per CDR3 protein. The sample holds approximately 770,000 distinct CDR3 sequences, almost 30% seen once. Sequences were derived from cultured CD8+ T cells from PBMCs, sampled from culture after CMV antigen stimulation. These receptors came from a human donor in good health (CMV status not recorded). Some clones in this sample may be carry-over from other donors' samples. The CDR3 runs from the conserved cysteine through the conserved F or W. A D gene is named only where the DNA matches it firmly. The size field is filled for only some rows; it gives once, few, many or a size class.

TRBJ2-5 TRBV3-1 - - TGTGCCAGCAGCCAAGGTTTCCTTATGGGGAAAGAGACCCAGTACTTC CASSQGFLMGKETQYF
TRBJ2-3 TRBV6-5 few TRBD2 TGTGCCAGCAGTGGACTAGCGGTTGGTATAGATACGCAGTATTTT CASSGLAVGIDTQYF
TRBJ1-5 TRBV7-8 many - TGTGCCAGCAGCGCCGGGGGCCCAAGCAATCAGCCCCAGCATTTT CASSAGGPSNQPQHF
TRBJ2-1 TRBV6-1 - TRBD2 TGTGCCAGCAAAGGCGGGGGGACTCCTTGGGGTGAGCAGTTCTTC CASKGGGTPWGEQFF
TRBJ1-6 TRBV6-5 - - TGTGCCAGCAGTTACGGGTTGGGACGGATCCTTAATTCACCCCTCCACTTT CASSYGLGRILNSPLHF
TRBJ1-4 TRBV14 few - TGTGCCAGCAGCCAAGGTCCCCAGACCTCTAATGAAAAACTGTTTTTT CASSQGPQTSNEKLFF
TRBJ1-5 TRBV27 - TRBD1 TGTGCCAGCAGCCTAACCGGACAGGGTCGCGGGCAGCCCCAGCATTTT CASSLTGQGRGQPQHF
TRBJ2-5 TRBV4-1 few - TGCGCCAGCAGCCAAGCCGAGGAGAAGACCCAGTACTTC CASSQAEEKTQYF
TRBJ2-7 TRBV7-9 - TRBD1 TGTGCCAGCAACAACCAGGGGGCCTACGAGCAGTACTTC CASNNQGAYEQYF
TRBJ1-1 TRBV19 many - TGTGCCAGTAGTATTGGCGGGACACAGAACACTGAAGCTTTCTTT CASSIGGTQNTEAFF
TRBJ2-7 TRBV7-2 few - TGTGCCGGACGGGGGGCCCACTCCTACGAGCAGTACTTC CAGRGAHSYEQYF